This passage covers 8 T cell receptor beta chains from one sample sequenced in a study of T cells after yellow fever vaccination. TCRdb re-derived calls from the 5' RACE reads in MiXCR, one entry per CDR3 protein. Among approximately 170,000 distinct CDR3 sequences listed, 8% to 13% were seen once. Sequencing was performed on CD8+ T cells sorted from PBMCs, taken 15 days after the yellow fever booster vaccination. The receptors shown here come from a man between 18 and 29 years old who received the YFV17D yellow fever vaccine.

The chain links TRBV27 to TRBJ1-2; D may be TRBD1 (5 bases). The germline V and J ends were trimmed by 3 bases and 6 bases, with 20 bases remaining between them. This CDR3 contains 16 residues. Germline CDR1 and CDR2: MNHEY and SMNVEV (reference sequence). CDR3 protein: CASSFSLRPLGDGYTF. In nucleotides, the CDR3 is TGTGCCAGCAGTTTTAGTCTGCGGCCACTGGGGGATGGCTACACCTTC.

In this sample, this clonotype turned up a few times. The J gene is TRBJ2-1, the V gene TRBV6-5; the match to TRBD2 covers 16 bases. Losses at the gene ends were 4 bases for V and 2 bases for J; bases not matched to a gene: 5. The CDR3 spans 18 residues. The germline CDR1 and CDR2 sequences are MNHEY and SVGAGI. The CDR3 loop reads CASSFTGTSGGAYNEQFF. CDR3 nucleotide sequence: TGTGCCAGCAGTTTCACCGGGACTAGCGGGGGGGCCTACAATGAGCAGTTCTTC.

The chain carries TRBV7-2 and TRBJ1-2; 8 nucleotides align to TRBD1. CDR3 length: 15 amino acids. V lost 3 bases, J lost 5 bases, and 8 bases stayed unmatched. In germline, CDR1 is SGHTA, CDR2 FQGNSA. The CDR3, as DNA: TGTGCCAGCAGCTTTTACCACGGGACAGGATATGGCTACACCTTC. This translates into CASSFYHGTGYGYTF.

There are many counts of this clonotype. V usage is TRBV9 and J usage is TRBJ2-1; 11 bases line up with TRBD2. This CDR3 contains 16 residues. J lost 4 bases, V lost 5 bases, and 8 bases had no gene match. Looked up from germline, CDR1 is SGDLS and CDR2 is YYNGEE. The DNA of the CDR3 is TGTGCCAGCAGTGACTCTAGCGGGGGGAGTTACAATGAGCAGTTCTTC. Amino acid sequence: CASSDSSGGSYNEQFF.

This clonotype showed up many times. One end of the junction does not line up with germline, which may come from a read error. The genes are TRBV15 and TRBJ1-5; D gene unclear. CDR3 length: 10 amino acids. Germline V gene lookup returns CDR1 LNHNV and CDR2 YYDKDF (reference sequence). CDR3 nucleotides: TGCTTGGCCCTCAATCAGCCCCAGCATTTT. Translated, it gives CLALNQPQHF.

V and J are TRBV12-3 or TRBV12-4 and TRBJ2-3; maybe TRBD1 (5 bases). The CDR3 is made up of 14 amino acids. V gave up 5 bases and J gave up 4 bases, with 13 bases separating them. In DNA form, the CDR3 reads TGTGCCAGCAGTCAACAGGAAGGGGCAGATACGCAGTATTTT. This codes for CASSQQEGADTQYF.

The chain links TRBV10-1 to TRBJ1-1, with D possibly TRBD1 on 5 matching bases. CDR1 WNHNN and CDR2 SYGVQD come from the germline V gene (reference sequence). Trimming cost V 3 bases and J 0 bases, with 14 bases left between them. The CDR3 totals 16 residues. In nucleotides, the CDR3 is TGCGCCAGCAGTGAATCCCAGGGCCCTATGAACACTGAAGCTTTCTTT. This translates into CASSESQGPMNTEAFF.

This clonotype was recorded a few times. V gene TRBV6-2 or TRBV6-3 combines with J gene TRBJ1-1, with 7 positions matching TRBD1. J gave up 8 bases and V 7 bases, and 22 bases lay outside the gene matches. The germline V gene has CDR1 MNHEY and CDR2 SVGEGT. The CDR3 runs 17 residues. The DNA for the CDR3 is TGTGCCAGCATGAAACCCGGGACAGTAGGGGAGGCCGCCGAAGCTTTCTTT. This codes for CASMKPGTVGEAAEAFF.